This T cell receptor beta chain was identified during a study of blood T cell repertoires in COVID-19. The ends lost 6 bases at V and 2 bases at J; junction bases unmatched: 6. This CDR3 has 16 amino acids. Germline V gene lookup returns CDR1 LGHDT and CDR2 YNNKEL (reference sequence). Using immunoSEQ multiplex PCR, the repertoire was profiled, and TCRdb retains in-frame clones only, with some absent. Found here are some 350,000 clones, more than 70% of them singletons; the top ten hold 5.3%. What was sequenced was PBMCs or T cells enriched from blood (not recorded which). The TCR was taken from a woman in her 30s who had recovered from COVID-19. The rearrangement links TRBV3-1 (or the pseudogene TRBV3-2) to TRBJ2-3; 12 bases match TRBD2. The CDR3 DNA reads as TGTGCCAGCAGGCGGGCTAGCGGGGGGGCCACAGATACGCAGTATTTT. Amino acid sequence: CASRRASGGATDTQYF.